One TCR beta chain is described in this entry. What it binds is not known. The data derive from a study of T cells in Graves' hyperthyroidism and ophthalmopathy. Study-wide results and caveats: Most clonotypes expanded in thyroid above 0.001 were likewise present in blood.

The CDR3 contains 13 residues. Germline-derived CDR1 and CDR2 are SQVTM and ANQGSEA. Trimming took 4 bases from V and 4 from J, leaving 13 bases between them. The source material, RNA transcripts, was used to amplify TCR beta CDR3 regions. TCR CDR3 regions were first amplified by RT-PCR with HTBI primers. One entry per CDR3 protein results from TCRdb running MiXCR on the multiplex PCR reads. This table has about 700,000 distinct CDR3 sequences, around 15% appearing once. The sequenced sample was blood. The genes are TRBV29-1 and TRBJ1-1; possible D gene TRBD1, 6 bases. This TCR came from a woman younger than 35 with Graves' hyperthyroidism. CDR3 loop: CSVVPGAGTEAFF. The CDR3 DNA is TGCAGCGTTGTCCCGGGGGCAGGCACTGAAGCTTTCTTT.